This T cell receptor beta chain comes out of a study of blood T cell repertoires in COVID-19. In the study overall: Acute and convalescent COVID-19 specimens originated in the United States, Italy and Spain.

This clone was picked up a small number of times. The sample has other DNA sequences that encode this CDR3 too. The method was immunoSEQ multiplex PCR; TCRdb's version includes in-frame clones alone and lacks a portion of them. The table shows 350,000 to 400,000 clones, with about 90% occurring only once. V was shortened by 3 bases and J by 0 bases, with 6 bases between the two germline ends. Germline V gives CDR1 GTSNPN, CDR2 SVGIG (reference sequence). The CDR3 sequence is 13 residues long. The age range of participants was about 18 to 89 years, with residence in some 25 US areas. Participant-reported clinical history was the basis for cohort assignment. All recovered Cohort 3 donors got two negative PCRs, got clearance, or saw symptom resolution.

The chain recombines TRBV30 with TRBJ1-3; TRBD1 is a possible D gene (5 bases). Sequencing input: PBMCs or T cells enriched from blood (not recorded which). This sequence originates from a woman aged 25 to 39 who had recovered from COVID-19. Here the CDR3 DNA reads TGTGCCTGGAGCAGGGACTCTGGAAACACCATATATTTT. Amino acid sequence: CAWSRDSGNTIYF.